The next 18 T cell receptor beta chains were all read from a single sample in a study of cytomegalovirus exposure and HLA in healthy donors. Researchers ran the PCR with 60 Vbeta and 13 Jbeta primers. Some clones are missing from TCRdb's copy, which holds only in-frame ones; the method was immunoSEQ multiplex PCR. The sample has 99,000 or so clones; roughly 80% are singletons. Source material: PBMCs. The receptors stem from a man aged 55 to 69 in good health and CMV-seropositive.

The chain links TRBV18 to TRBJ2-1; D call uncertain. CDR3 length equals 16 residues. Per the germline V gene, CDR1 is KGHSH and CDR2 is LQKENI. The germline V and J ends were trimmed by 0 bases and 6 bases, with 15 bases remaining between them. CDR3 DNA: TGTGCCAGCTCACCACCGGTAATCGGGTTTTTCAATGAGCAGTTCTTC. This sequence encodes CASSPPVIGFFNEQFF.

The chain joins TRBV5-1 to TRBJ1-4; TRBD1 matches 9 bases. Germline loops: CDR1 SGHRS, CDR2 YFSETQ. J lost 5 bases, V lost 4 bases, and 6 bases had no gene match. The CDR3 spans 15 residues. CDR3 amino acids: CASSPRGQGNEKLFF. In DNA form, the CDR3 reads TGCGCCAGCAGCCCAAGGGGACAGGGAAATGAAAAACTGTTTTTT.

This chain links TRBV21-1 with TRBJ1-1; the DNA was not compared with TRBD1, the D call given in the table. TRBV21-1 represents a pseudogene. The CDR3 covers 16 residues. CDR3 nucleotides: TGTGCCAGCAGCAAACCCCTCCCGACAGGGAGCGCTGAAGCTTTCTTT. Protein: CASSKPLPTGSAEAFF.

V usage is TRBV9 and J usage is TRBJ1-6; 9 nucleotides match TRBD1. CDR3 length: 15 residues. The germline CDR1 and CDR2 sequences are SGDLS and YYNGEE. Germline trimming cut 4 bases from V and 7 bases from J; bases unmatched to any gene: 6. The CDR3 DNA reads TGTGCCAGCAGCTCGACAGGGGGTGGGAATTCACCCCTCCACTTT. Amino acid sequence: CASSSTGGGNSPLHF. The complete variable domain, with remaining parts taken from reference TRBV9 and TRBJ1-6, reads DSGVTQTPKHLITATGQRVTLRCSPRSGDLSVYWYQQSLDQGLQFLIQYYNGEERAKGNILERFSAQQFPDLHSELNLSSLELGDSALYFCASSSTGGGNSPLHFGNGTRLTVT.

There are a few counts of this clone. V is TRBV2 and J is TRBJ2-7; D perhaps matches TRBD2 (5 bases). The CDR3 is made up of 12 amino acids. The V end was cut by 9 bases, the J end by 6 bases, with 15 bases between. From germline, CDR1 is SNHLY and CDR2 FYNNEI. CDR3 nucleotides: TGTGCCAGTGAGGGATCCGGCCTCGAGCAGTACTTC. This translates into CASEGSGLEQYF.

The chain uses TRBV5-1 and TRBJ1-4; 9 nucleotides line up with TRBD1. The ends lost 4 bases at V and 3 bases at J; junction bases unmatched: 4. The CDR3 length is 15 residues. The V gene's germline CDR1 is SGHRS and CDR2 YFSETQ. CDR3 sequence (DNA): TGCGCCAGCAGCGAACAGGGGGCGGCTAATGAAAAACTGTTTTTT. Encoded protein: CASSEQGAANEKLFF. Looking up the rest from reference TRBV5-1 and TRBJ1-4 gives the full variable domain: KAGVTQTPRYLIKTRGQQVTLSCSPISGHRSVSWYQQTPGQGLQFLFEYFSETQRNKGNFPGRFSGRQFSNSRSEMNVSTLELGDSALYLCASSEQGAANEKLFFGSGTQLSVL.

V usage is TRBV6-6 and J usage is TRBJ1-2, with TRBD1 as a possible D gene (6 bases). The CDR3 length is 14 residues. Germline CDR1 and CDR2: MNHNY and SVGAGI (reference sequence). The V and J ends lost 0 bases and 7 bases respectively, with 12 bases between them. CDR3 DNA: TGTGCCAGCAGTTACTCGAGGGGGATACTTGGCTACACCTTC. It specifies CASSYSRGILGYTF.

The chain has TRBV5-1 and TRBJ2-1; no reliable D call. The CDR3 runs to 15 residues. Germline V gene lookup returns CDR1 SGHRS and CDR2 YFSETQ. V was cut by 0 bases and J by 0 bases, with 7 bases left in between. This chain's CDR3 is CASSLEVASYNEQFF. DNA for the CDR3: TGCGCCAGCAGCTTGGAAGTAGCCTCCTACAATGAGCAGTTCTTC.

V is TRBV11-1 and J is TRBJ2-7, with TRBD1 identical over 9 bases. This CDR3 region has 13 residues. V was clipped by 7 bases and J by 5 bases; unmatched bases: 6. CDR1 and CDR2 from the germline V gene are SGHAT and FQDESV (reference sequence). CDR3 sequence: CASTSGQGNEQYF. CDR3 bases: TGTGCCAGCACCTCGGGACAGGGCAACGAGCAGTACTTC. Looking up the rest from reference TRBV11-1 and TRBJ2-7 gives the full variable domain: EAEVAQSPRYKITEKSQAVAFWCDPISGHATLYWYRQILGQGPELLVQFQDESVVDDSQLPKDRFSAERLKGVDSTLKIQPAELGDSAMYLCASTSGQGNEQYFGPGTRLTVT.

The chain joins TRBV28 to TRBJ2-7, with 7 bases identical to TRBD2. Trimming cost V 5 bases and J 3 bases; bases outside gene matches: 10. Germline CDR1 and CDR2: MDHEN and SYDVKM. CDR3 length: 15 residues. The CDR3 DNA follows: TGTGCCAGCAGTCAAAGGGGCAGCGGGAACTACGAGCAGTACTTC. The encoded protein is CASSQRGSGNYEQYF. The variable domain in full, completed from reference TRBV28 and TRBJ2-7, reads DVKVTQSSRYLVKRTGEKVFLECVQDMDHENMFWYRQDPGLGLRLIYFSYDVKMKEKGDIPEGYSVSREKKERFSLILESASTNQTSMYLCASSQRGSGNYEQYFGPGTRLTVT.

The rearrangement joins TRBV28 to TRBJ1-1; no definite D call. V lost 2 bases to trimming and J lost 3 bases, with 4 bases between them. Germline assignment: CDR1 MDHEN and CDR2 SYDVKM. CDR3 length equals 12 residues. The DNA of the CDR3 is TGTGCCAGCAGTTTAGAGTACACTGAAGCTTTCTTT. Its translation is CASSLEYTEAFF. Together with reference TRBV28 and TRBJ1-1, the CDR3 gives the full variable domain: DVKVTQSSRYLVKRTGEKVFLECVQDMDHENMFWYRQDPGLGLRLIYFSYDVKMKEKGDIPEGYSVSREKKERFSLILESASTNQTSMYLCASSLEYTEAFFGQGTRLTVV.

The rearrangement joins TRBV5-1 to TRBJ2-2; the D gene is possibly TRBD2 (6 bases). CDR3 size: 19 residues. V lost 0 bases and J 0 bases, leaving 18 bases between the germline ends. CDR1 and CDR2 (germline): SGHRS, YFSETQ. CDR3 sequence reads: CASSLAMGGERANTGELFF. In DNA form, the CDR3 reads TGCGCCAGCAGCTTGGCAATGGGGGGAGAGCGCGCGAACACCGGGGAGCTGTTTTTT.

This chain joins TRBV6-5 and TRBJ2-1; tentatively, D is TRBD1 (5 bases). Germline V CDR1 and CDR2: MNHEY, SVGAGI. This CDR3 is built from 15 residues. The V and J ends lost 0 bases and 7 bases respectively, with 13 bases between them. This CDR3 is CASSYSGPLLNEQFF. Written as DNA, the CDR3 is TGTGCCAGCAGTTACTCGGGGCCCCTTTTGAATGAGCAGTTCTTC.

The chain uses TRBV21-1 and TRBJ2-3; TRBD2, the table's D call, was not compared with the DNA. TRBV21-1 is listed as a pseudogene. The CDR3 runs to 13 residues. DNA of the CDR3: TGTGCCAGATTTAGCCTCGGGGCAGATACGCAGTATTTT. This sequence encodes CARFSLGADTQYF.

V is TRBV14 and J is TRBJ2-7; 9 nucleotides align to TRBD1. Germline V CDR1 and CDR2: SGHDN, FVKESK. The V and J ends lost 5 bases and 5 bases, in that order; junction bases with no gene match: 10. The CDR3 is 15 amino acids. The CDR3 spells CASSEWTGVFNEQYF. CDR3 bases: TGTGCCAGCAGCGAATGGACAGGGGTTTTCAACGAGCAGTACTTC. Full variable domain (missing parts from reference TRBV14 and TRBJ2-7): EAGVTQFPSHSVIEKGQTVTLRCDPISGHDNLYWYRRVMGKEIKFLLHFVKESKQDESGMPNNRFLAERTGGTYSTLKVQPAELEDSGVYFCASSEWTGVFNEQYFGPGTRLTVT.

V and J are TRBV6-6 and TRBJ2-7; weak D call: TRBD1 (6 bases). Trimming stripped 7 bases from V and 0 bases from J, with 16 bases between. This CDR3 comprises 15 residues. Germline CDR1 and CDR2: MNHNY and SVGAGI (reference sequence). The CDR3 coding sequence is TGTGCCAGCACCCACCCCCAGGGGCCCTCCTACGAGCAGTACTTC. This gives the protein CASTHPQGPSYEQYF.

This rearrangement joins TRBV5-1 to TRBJ2-2, with D maybe TRBD2 (7 bases). This CDR3 is 13 amino acids long. V was pared by 4 bases and J by 6 bases, with 10 bases between. Germline CDR1 SGHRS, CDR2 YFSETQ. CDR3 nucleotide sequence: TGCGCCAGCAGCAGGGAGGGGGCCGGGGAGCTGTTTTTT. Its protein is CASSREGAGELFF.

This chain uses TRBV2 with TRBJ2-7; the D gene is possibly TRBD1 (5 bases). CDR3 length: 13 residues. In germline, CDR1 is SNHLY, CDR2 FYNNEI. Trimming took off 6 bases at V and 3 bases at J, with 12 bases between the two ends. The CDR3 region is CASRKTGFYEQYF. CDR3 nucleotides: TGTGCCAGCAGGAAAACAGGATTCTACGAGCAGTACTTC.